The 30 T cell receptor beta chains presented below share a single source sample, sequenced in a study of neurological immune-mediated disorders (dated by TCRdb to between 2019 and 2020). The method behind the library was 5' RACE. Sequencer: Illumina HiSeq 2500. TCRdb reprocessing: public reads trimmed at Q25 with fastp, clones called with MiXCR, in-frame beta chains kept. Each CDR3 protein appears once, grouped with its most common genes and DNA. In all, the sample holds tens of thousands of distinct CDR3 sequences, and under 9.5% of those were seen once. Of the sample, about 4.6% falls within the top ten clones. Material: PBMCs. The receptors here all came from a woman aged 40 to 50 in good health.

This clonotype was recorded at least ten times. This sequence joins TRBV5-4 and TRBJ1-1; D is unclear. Trimming cost V 3 bases and J 1 base, with 10 bases left between them. CDR3 length: 14 residues. Germline-derived CDR1 and CDR2 are SGHNT and YYREEE (reference sequence). CDR3 region: CASSWRDRNTEAFF. CDR3 nucleotides: TGTGCCAGCAGCTGGCGGGATCGGAACACTGAAGCTTTCTTT.

This clonotype was found many times. The chain is built from TRBV28 and TRBJ2-1; 7 bases fit TRBD1. In germline, CDR1 is MDHEN, CDR2 SYDVKM. The CDR3 has 13 residues. The trim removed 6 bases at V and 3 bases at J, leaving 2 bases unmatched. The CDR3 protein is CASRGQSYNEQFF. CDR3 DNA: TGTGCCAGCAGGGGACAGAGCTACAATGAGCAGTTCTTC.

This clonotype was seen many times. This rearrangement joins TRBV5-1 to TRBJ1-1, with D unclear. CDR1 is SGHRS, CDR2 YFSETQ, per germline. The CDR3 is 13 residues long. Trimming pared 7 bases from V and 10 bases from J, leaving 20 bases between. This CDR3 is CASGREAHPGAFF. The CDR3 nucleotides are TGCGCCAGCGGGAGGGAAGCACACCCAGGAGCTTTCTTT.

This clonotype occurred many times. The chain has TRBV11-2 and TRBJ2-2; D gene unclear. Per germline, CDR1 SGHAT and CDR2 FQNNGV. The CDR3 length is 13 residues. V shed 5 bases and J shed 3 bases, with 7 bases lying between them. The DNA for the CDR3 is TGTGCCAGCAGCGTAACAGACACCGGGGAGCTGTTTTTT. It codes for CASSVTDTGELFF.

Many counts were recorded for this clonotype. The CDR3 protein is CAIPPERARTKNTIYF. The CDR3 DNA sequence: TGTGCCATCCCTCCCGAAAGGGCGAGGACCAAAAACACCATATATTTT. The chain joins TRBV10-3 to TRBJ1-3, with unresolved D. Germline CDR1 reads ENHRY; CDR2 reads SYGVKD. The CDR3 runs 16 residues. Trimming took off 8 bases at V and 6 bases at J, with 23 bases between the two ends.

In this sample, this clonotype turned up many times. The genes are TRBV5-1 and TRBJ2-5; 11 nucleotides match TRBD2. Germline-derived CDR1 and CDR2 are SGHRS and YFSETQ. The CDR3 consists of 17 residues. Trimming at V came to 0 bases and at J to 2 bases, leaving 6 bases not matched to a gene. CDR3 in DNA: TGCGCCAGCAGCTTGGGGGGGACTAGCGGAGAGCAAGAGACCCAGTACTTC. Amino acids: CASSLGGTSGEQETQYF.

This clonotype showed up many times. The chain uses TRBV6-1 and TRBJ2-1; no clear D. The CDR3 is 12 amino acids. Trimming pared 1 base from V and 10 bases from J, leaving 8 bases between. The germline gives CDR1 MNHNS, CDR2 SASEGT. CDR3 amino acids: CASSEVAEEQFF. The CDR3 bases are TGTGCCAGCAGTGAAGTTGCGGAAGAGCAGTTCTTC.

In its sample, this clonotype was seen many times. The chain has TRBV27 and TRBJ2-5; the D gene could be TRBD1 or TRBD2 (5 bases each). The CDR3 contains 14 residues. Germline assignment: CDR1 MNHEY and CDR2 SMNVEV (reference sequence). With 5 bases removed from V and 5 bases from J, the gap between germline ends came to 15 bases. CDR3 bases: TGTGCCAGCAGTCTCCGGGACCCAAGGGAGACCCAGTACTTC. Amino acids: CASSLRDPRETQYF.

Turning to this clonotype: A read error may explain this, as a much larger clone is one base away. DNA of the CDR3: TGTGCCAGCAGCCTTGGTGTCTACTATGGCTGCACCTTC. This codes for CASSLGVYYGCTF. The chain combines TRBV12-3 or TRBV12-4 with TRBJ1-2, with D uncertain. This CDR3 comprises 13 residues.

In its sample, this clonotype was seen many times. This chain joins TRBV12-3 or TRBV12-4 and TRBJ1-5; D may be TRBD1 (5 bases). The V end lost 3 bases, the J end lost 11 bases, and 14 bases lay between the germline ends. CDR3 length equals 13 residues. CDR3 residues: CASSFQGVWTQHF. The CDR3 DNA reads as TGTGCCAGCAGTTTTCAGGGCGTTTGGACCCAGCATTTT.

This clonotype was recorded many times. This chain links TRBV7-2 with TRBJ2-2; D unclear. Between the trimmed V and J ends, which lost 5 bases and 3 bases, there was a span of 10 bases. Germline values: CDR1 SGHTA, CDR2 FQGNSA. The length of the CDR3 is 14 residues. The CDR3 DNA sequence: TGTGCCAGCAGCCCCGGGCCCTACACCGGGGAGCTGTTTTTT. It specifies CASSPGPYTGELFF.

This clonotype has at least ten counts. This chain connects TRBV20-1 to TRBJ1-1, with TRBD1 matching over 8 bases. Germline CDR1 reads DFQATT; CDR2 reads SNEGSKA (reference sequence). CDR3 size: 13 residues. The CDR3 sequence: CRATGGRVTEAFF. The CDR3 nucleotides read TGCAGGGCAACAGGGGGAAGGGTCACTGAAGCTTTCTTT.

This clonotype was detected many times. This chain uses TRBV28 with TRBJ2-3, with 11 bases identical to TRBD2. The CDR3 length is 14 residues. Losses at the gene ends were 6 bases for V and 14 bases for J; bases not matched to a gene: 13. Germline-derived CDR1 and CDR2 are MDHEN and SYDVKM. Here the CDR3 DNA reads TGTGCCAGCAGGGGTAGCGGGAGGGCCAGGGCAGGGTATTTT. Its protein is CASRGSGRARAGYF.

This clonotype has ten or more counts. The J gene is TRBJ2-7, the V gene TRBV7-9; TRBD2 might be the D (6 bases). The CDR3 is 12 amino acids. Germline assignment: CDR1 SEHNR and CDR2 FQNEAQ (reference sequence). The germline V and J ends were trimmed by 1 base and 5 bases, with 6 bases remaining between them. The CDR3 nucleotides are TGTGCCAGCAGCTTAGGCGGGGACGAGCAGTACGTC. Translated, it gives CASSLGGDEQYV.

This clonotype was recorded at least ten times. This chain links TRBV6-5 with TRBJ2-7; D uncertain. CDR1 and CDR2 from the germline V gene are MNHEY and SVGAGI. The CDR3 runs 14 residues. The V and J ends lost 7 bases and 7 bases respectively, with 20 bases between them. The CDR3 DNA reads TGTGCCAGCACCAATAACCCCCCCGCCAGGGAGCAGTACGTC. This codes for CASTNNPPAREQYV.

This clonotype was counted many times. The rearrangement links TRBV4-1 to TRBJ2-3; the match to TRBD1 covers 7 bases. The CDR3 runs 16 residues. The V and J ends lost 3 bases and 5 bases, in that order; junction bases with no gene match: 11. In germline, CDR1 is MGHRA, CDR2 YSYEKL. CDR3 coding DNA: TGCGCCAGCAGCCAGATGGGAAGGGGGCGCGTAGATACGCAGTATTTT. Translated: CASSQMGRGRVDTQYF.

This clonotype appeared many times. V is TRBV20-1 and J is TRBJ2-1, with a possible D match to TRBD1 (5 bases). Germline V CDR1 and CDR2: DFQATT, SNEGSKA (reference sequence). This CDR3 is built from 12 residues. Trimming left V 3 bases short and J 5 bases short, with 8 bases between. The CDR3 DNA sequence: TGCAGTGCTAGCGCAGGGAACAATGAGCAGTTCTTC. Translated: CSASAGNNEQFF.

The CDR3 DNA follows: TGTGCCAGCAGCTTAGACGAGGCCTCAGGTGGCTACACCTTC. This encodes CASSLDEASGGYTF. The J gene is TRBJ1-2, the V gene TRBV7-8; no definite D call. Trimming cost V 1 base and J 7 bases, with 13 bases left between them. The CDR3 runs 14 residues. The germline CDR1 and CDR2 sequences are SGHVS and FQNEAQ.

This clonotype has a count of ten or more. The chain is built from TRBV20-1 and TRBJ1-5; 11 bases line up with TRBD1. The junction had 12 bases not matched to a gene; V was cut back by 0 bases and J by 2 bases. This CDR3 contains 19 residues. In germline, CDR1 is DFQATT, CDR2 SNEGSKA (reference sequence). The CDR3 coding sequence is TGCAGTGCTAGAGATCATTTCCGGACAGGGGGCTTTGGCAATCAGCCCCAGCATTTT. This codes for CSARDHFRTGGFGNQPQHF.

The chain joins TRBV9 to TRBJ1-2; perhaps TRBD1 as D (5 bases). CDR1 SGDLS and CDR2 YYNGEE come from the germline V gene. CDR3 length equals 14 residues. V gave up 0 bases and J gave up 5 bases, with 11 bases separating them. The CDR3 sequence is CASSVGRDPYGYTF. The CDR3 DNA reads as TGTGCCAGCAGCGTAGGCAGGGACCCATATGGCTACACCTTC.

At least ten counts were recorded for this clonotype. The chain recombines TRBV4-1 with TRBJ2-7, with TRBD1 matching over 9 bases. CDR1 MGHRA and CDR2 YSYEKL come from the germline V gene. This CDR3 comprises 15 residues. V lost 4 bases and J lost 1; bases outside the gene matches: 5. The CDR3 sequence is CASSLTGTGSYEQYV. The CDR3 DNA sequence: TGCGCCAGCAGCCTTACCGGGACAGGGTCCTACGAGCAGTACGTC.

This chain connects TRBV2 to TRBJ1-1, with TRBD1 as a possible D gene (6 bases). Germline V gene data show CDR1 as SNHLY and CDR2 as FYNNEI. V was cut by 6 bases and J by 4 bases, with 18 bases left in between. The CDR3 covers 15 residues. In DNA form, the CDR3 reads TGTGCCAGCAGAGAGAATTCAGGGGTGAGCACTGAAGCTTTCTTT. Protein: CASRENSGVSTEAFF.

This clonotype has ten or more counts. The chain couples TRBV7-2 to TRBJ1-5; the D is unclear. V was pared by 1 base and J by 1 base, with 5 bases between. This CDR3 is built from 14 residues. Per germline, CDR1 SGHTA and CDR2 FQGNSA. DNA for the CDR3: TGTGCCAGCAGCTTAGTTGGGAGCAATCAGCCCCAGCATTTT. Translated, it gives CASSLVGSNQPQHF.

By its share, this clonotype is medium-sized. This chain links TRBV29-1 with TRBJ2-2, with D perhaps matching TRBD2 (6 bases). In germline, CDR1 is SQVTM, CDR2 ANQGSEA. The CDR3 totals 14 residues. V gave up 3 bases and J gave up 2 bases, with 10 bases separating them. CDR3 region: CSVEEGVNTGELFF. CDR3 coding DNA: TGCAGCGTTGAGGAGGGAGTAAACACCGGGGAGCTGTTTTTT.

This clonotype was seen more than once but under ten times. A read error may explain this, as a much larger clone is one base away. This rearrangement joins TRBV2 to TRBJ1-5, with no clear D. This CDR3 contains 12 residues. The V end was cut by 4 bases, the J end by 15 bases, with 16 bases between. In germline, CDR1 is SNHLY, CDR2 FYNNEI. This CDR3 is CASSGPLGSRHF. The CDR3, as DNA: TGTGCCAGCAGTGGCCCGCTCGGGTCCCGGCATTTT.

At least ten counts were recorded for this clonotype. This chain links TRBV5-5 with TRBJ2-1, with TRBD2 matching 7 bases. Germline V lookup: CDR1 SGHKS, CDR2 YYEKEE (reference sequence). V was clipped by 4 bases and J by 7 bases; unmatched bases: 17. The CDR3 runs 17 residues. Here the CDR3 DNA reads TGTGCCAGCAGCATACGATCCGGGACTACTTTCGGGAATGAGCAGTTCTTC. Its protein product is CASSIRSGTTFGNEQFF.

This clonotype was recorded many times. This rearrangement joins TRBV5-1 to TRBJ2-1, with TRBD2 identical over 7 bases. The V segment lost 4 bases and the J segment 2 bases; nucleotides outside the gene matches: 6. CDR1 is SGHRS, CDR2 YFSETQ, per germline. The CDR3 extends over 15 amino acids. The CDR3 region is CASSPGGVAYNEQFF. Here the CDR3 DNA reads TGCGCCAGCAGCCCTGGGGGGGTGGCCTACAATGAGCAGTTCTTC.

In this sample, this clonotype turned up a few times. The rearrangement links TRBV7-6 to TRBJ1-4; D uncertain. From germline, CDR1 is SGHVS and CDR2 FNYEAQ. There are 15 residues in the CDR3. V lost 0 bases, J lost 8 bases, and 13 bases lay in between. The CDR3 region has the DNA TGTGCCAGCAGCTTAGCCTTTACACTACGCGAAAAACTGTTTTTT. This codes for CASSLAFTLREKLFF.

Details on this clonotype: At one of its ends the junction is not consistent with the germline gene, which may arise from a read error. The CDR3 loop reads CTSSPRLAGSNEQFF. The CDR3 bases are TGTACCAGCAGCCCCCGACTAGCGGGATCCAATGAGCAGTTCTTC. The gene calls are TRBV9 and TRBJ2-1; 11 bases line up with TRBD2. CDR1 and CDR2 from the germline V gene are SGDLS and YYNGEE. The CDR3 has 15 residues. Full variable domain (outside the CDR3, taken from reference TRBV9 and TRBJ2-1): DSGVTQTPKHLITATGQRVTLRCSPRSGDLSVYWYQQSLDQGLQFLIQYYNGEERAKGNILERFSAQQFPDLHSELNLSSLELGDSALYFCTSSPRLAGSNEQFFGPGTRLTVL.

In its sample, this clonotype was seen a few times. The rearrangement uses TRBV14 and TRBJ2-1, with 9 bases matching TRBD2. The CDR3 has 16 amino acids. Losses at the gene ends were 5 bases for V and 9 bases for J; bases not matched to a gene: 14. Germline CDR1 is SGHDN and CDR2 is FVKESK. The chain's CDR3 is CASSARTGTSRIEQFF. In nucleotides, the CDR3 is TGTGCCAGCAGCGCCCGAACCGGGACTAGCAGGATTGAGCAGTTCTTC. Variable domain in full (rest from reference TRBV14 and TRBJ2-1): EAGVTQFPSHSVIEKGQTVTLRCDPISGHDNLYWYRRVMGKEIKFLLHFVKESKQDESGMPNNRFLAERTGGTYSTLKVQPAELEDSGVYFCASSARTGTSRIEQFFGPGTRLTVL.